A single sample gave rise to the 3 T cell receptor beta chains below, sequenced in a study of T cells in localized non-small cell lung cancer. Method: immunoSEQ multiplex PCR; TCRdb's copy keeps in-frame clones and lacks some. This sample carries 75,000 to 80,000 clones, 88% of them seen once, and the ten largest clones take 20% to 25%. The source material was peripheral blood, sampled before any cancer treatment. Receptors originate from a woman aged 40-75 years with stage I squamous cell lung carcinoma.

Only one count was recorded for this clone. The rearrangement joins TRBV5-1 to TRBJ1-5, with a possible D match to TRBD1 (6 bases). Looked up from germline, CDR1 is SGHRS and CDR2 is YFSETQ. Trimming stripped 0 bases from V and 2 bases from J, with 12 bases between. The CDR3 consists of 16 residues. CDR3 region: CASSLGTGSRNQPQHF. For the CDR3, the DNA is TGCGCCAGCAGCTTGGGTACAGGGAGTCGCAATCAGCCCCAGCATTTT.

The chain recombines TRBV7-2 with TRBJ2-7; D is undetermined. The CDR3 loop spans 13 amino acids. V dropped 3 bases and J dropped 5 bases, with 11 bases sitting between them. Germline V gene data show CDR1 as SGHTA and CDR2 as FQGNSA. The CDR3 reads CASSFGWYNEQYF. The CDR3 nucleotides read TGTGCCAGCAGCTTTGGGTGGTACAACGAGCAGTACTTC.

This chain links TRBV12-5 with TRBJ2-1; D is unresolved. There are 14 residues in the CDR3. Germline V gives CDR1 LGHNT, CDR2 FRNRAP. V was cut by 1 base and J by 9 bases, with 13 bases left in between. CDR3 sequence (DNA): TGTGCTAGTGGTTTGGGTAGTGGCATGGGTGAGCAGTTCTTC. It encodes CASGLGSGMGEQFF. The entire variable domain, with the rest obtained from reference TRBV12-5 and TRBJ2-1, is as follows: DARVTQTPRHKVTEMGQEVTMRCQPILGHNTVFWYRQTMMQGLELLAYFRNRAPLDDSGMPKDRFSAEMPDATLATLKIQPSEPRDSAVYFCASGLGSGMGEQFFGPGTRLTVL.